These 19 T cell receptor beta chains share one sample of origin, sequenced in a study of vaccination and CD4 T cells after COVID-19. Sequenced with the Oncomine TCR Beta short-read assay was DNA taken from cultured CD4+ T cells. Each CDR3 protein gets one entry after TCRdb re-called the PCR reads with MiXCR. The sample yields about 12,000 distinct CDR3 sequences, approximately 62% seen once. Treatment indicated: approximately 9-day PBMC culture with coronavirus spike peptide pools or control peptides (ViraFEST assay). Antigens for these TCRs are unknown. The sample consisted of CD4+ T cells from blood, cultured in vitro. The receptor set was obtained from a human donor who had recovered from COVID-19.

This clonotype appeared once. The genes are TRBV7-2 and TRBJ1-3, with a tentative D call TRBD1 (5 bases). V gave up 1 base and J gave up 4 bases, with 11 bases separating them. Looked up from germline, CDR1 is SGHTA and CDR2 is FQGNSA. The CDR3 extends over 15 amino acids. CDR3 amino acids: CASSLESGVGNTIYF. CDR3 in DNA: TGTGCCAGCAGCTTAGAATCGGGGGTAGGAAACACCATATATTTT. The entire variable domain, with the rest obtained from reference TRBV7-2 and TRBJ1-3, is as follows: GAGVSQSPSNKVTEKGKDVELRCDPISGHTALYWYRQSLGQGLEFLIYFQGNSAPDKSGLPSDRFSAERTGGSVSTLTIQRTQQEDSAVYLCASSLESGVGNTIYFGEGSWLTVV.

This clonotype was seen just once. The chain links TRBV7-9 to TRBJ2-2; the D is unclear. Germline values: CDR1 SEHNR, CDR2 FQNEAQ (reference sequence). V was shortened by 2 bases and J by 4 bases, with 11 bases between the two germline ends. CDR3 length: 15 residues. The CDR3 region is CASSLLPPGTGELFF. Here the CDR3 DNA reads TGTGCCAGCAGCTTACTGCCCCCGGGCACCGGGGAGCTGTTTTTT.

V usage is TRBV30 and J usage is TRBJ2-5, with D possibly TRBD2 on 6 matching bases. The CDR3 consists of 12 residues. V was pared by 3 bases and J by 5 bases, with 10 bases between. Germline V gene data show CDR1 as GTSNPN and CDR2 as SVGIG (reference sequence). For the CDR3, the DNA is TGTGCCTGGAGCCCGACTAGTGAGACCCAGTACTTC. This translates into CAWSPTSETQYF.

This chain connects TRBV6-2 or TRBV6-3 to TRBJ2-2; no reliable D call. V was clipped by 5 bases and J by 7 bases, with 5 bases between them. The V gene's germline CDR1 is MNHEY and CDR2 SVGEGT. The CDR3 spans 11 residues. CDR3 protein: CASSMGGELFF. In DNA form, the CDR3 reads TGTGCCAGCAGTATGGGCGGGGAGCTGTTTTTT.

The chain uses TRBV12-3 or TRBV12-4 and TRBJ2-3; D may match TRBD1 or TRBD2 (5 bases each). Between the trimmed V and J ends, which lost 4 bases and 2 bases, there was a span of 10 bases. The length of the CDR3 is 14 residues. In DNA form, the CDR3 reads TGTGCCAGCAGTTGGGACGGTAACACAGATACGCAGTATTTT. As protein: CASSWDGNTDTQYF.

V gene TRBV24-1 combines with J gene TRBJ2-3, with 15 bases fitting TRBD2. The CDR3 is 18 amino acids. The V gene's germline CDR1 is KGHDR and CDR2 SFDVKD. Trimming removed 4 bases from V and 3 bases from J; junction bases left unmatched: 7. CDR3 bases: TGTGCCACCAGTGACGCAGGACTAGCGGGAGGGTGGACAGATACGCAGTATTTT. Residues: CATSDAGLAGGWTDTQYF.

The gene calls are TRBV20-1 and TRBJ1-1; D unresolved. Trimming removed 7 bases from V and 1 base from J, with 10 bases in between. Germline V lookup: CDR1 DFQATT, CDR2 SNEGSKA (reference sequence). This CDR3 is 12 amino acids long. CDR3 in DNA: TGCAGTGGGCTGCTCAAGAACACTGAAGCTTTCTTT. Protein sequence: CSGLLKNTEAFF.

The CDR3 DNA sequence: TGTGCCACCAGCAGAGAAGCAGGCTACGAGCAGTACTTC. Protein sequence: CATSREAGYEQYF. The chain employs TRBV15 and TRBJ2-7, with D unclear. Germline assignment: CDR1 LNHNV and CDR2 YYDKDF (reference sequence). Trimming pared 0 bases from V and 3 bases from J, leaving 6 bases between. The CDR3 spans 13 residues.

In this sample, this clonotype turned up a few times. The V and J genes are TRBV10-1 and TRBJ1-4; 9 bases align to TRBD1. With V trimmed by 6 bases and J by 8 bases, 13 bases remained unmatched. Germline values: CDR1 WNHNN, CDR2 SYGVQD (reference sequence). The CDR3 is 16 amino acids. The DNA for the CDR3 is TGCGCCAGCAGCCGCCGGGACAGGGCGGTTGGGGAAAAACTGTTTTTT. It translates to CASSRRDRAVGEKLFF.

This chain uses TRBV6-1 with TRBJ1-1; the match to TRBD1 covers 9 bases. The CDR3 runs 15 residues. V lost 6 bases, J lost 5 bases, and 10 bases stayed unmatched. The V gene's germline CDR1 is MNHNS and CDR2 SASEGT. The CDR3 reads CASSRTGARLTEAFF. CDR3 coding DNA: TGTGCCAGCAGCCGGACAGGGGCCCGTCTTACTGAAGCTTTCTTT.

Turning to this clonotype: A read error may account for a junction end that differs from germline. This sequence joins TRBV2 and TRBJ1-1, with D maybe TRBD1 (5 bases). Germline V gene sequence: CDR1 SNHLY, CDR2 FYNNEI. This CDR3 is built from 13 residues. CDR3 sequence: CASRKQAGTEAFF. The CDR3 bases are TGTGCTAGCAGAAAACAGGCAGGCACTGAAGCTTTCTTT.

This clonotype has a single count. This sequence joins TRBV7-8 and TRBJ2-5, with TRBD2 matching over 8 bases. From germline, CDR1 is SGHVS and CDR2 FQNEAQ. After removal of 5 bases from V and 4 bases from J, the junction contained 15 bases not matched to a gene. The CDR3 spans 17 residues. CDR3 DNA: TGTGCCAGCAGCATCGACCGCTCTGGGGCGGGAGGAGAGACCCAGTACTTC. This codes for CASSIDRSGAGGETQYF.

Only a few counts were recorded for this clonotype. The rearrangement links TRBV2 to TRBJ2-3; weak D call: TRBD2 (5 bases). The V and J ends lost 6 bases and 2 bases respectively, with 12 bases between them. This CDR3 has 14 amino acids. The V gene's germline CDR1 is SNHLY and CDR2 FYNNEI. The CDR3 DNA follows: TGTGCCAGCAGCCTACTAGTCCCCACAGATACGCAGTATTTT. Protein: CASSLLVPTDTQYF.

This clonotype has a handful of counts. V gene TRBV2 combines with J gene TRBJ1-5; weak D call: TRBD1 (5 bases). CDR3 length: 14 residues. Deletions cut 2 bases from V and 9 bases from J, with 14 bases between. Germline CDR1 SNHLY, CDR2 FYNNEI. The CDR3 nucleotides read TGTGCCAGCAGTGAAAGTAGGGGTTGGCGGCCCCAGCATTTT. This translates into CASSESRGWRPQHF.

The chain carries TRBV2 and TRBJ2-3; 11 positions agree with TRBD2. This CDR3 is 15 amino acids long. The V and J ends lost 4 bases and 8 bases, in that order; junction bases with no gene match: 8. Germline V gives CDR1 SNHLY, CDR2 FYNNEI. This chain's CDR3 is CASSAIAGGFTTQYF. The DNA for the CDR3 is TGTGCCAGCAGTGCAATAGCGGGAGGGTTTACTACGCAGTATTTT.

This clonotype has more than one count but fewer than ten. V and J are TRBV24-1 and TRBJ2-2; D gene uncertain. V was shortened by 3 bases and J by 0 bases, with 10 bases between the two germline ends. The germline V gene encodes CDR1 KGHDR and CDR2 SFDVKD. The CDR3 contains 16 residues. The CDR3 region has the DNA TGTGCCACCAGTGATAGGACCGCTCCGAACACCGGGGAGCTGTTTTTT. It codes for CATSDRTAPNTGELFF.

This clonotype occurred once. The CDR3: CASSPPSGRTTDTQYF. The CDR3 DNA reads as TGTGCCAGCAGCCCGCCTAGCGGGAGAACCACAGATACGCAGTATTTT. The chain employs TRBV12-3 or TRBV12-4 and TRBJ2-3, with 10 bases aligning to TRBD2. CDR3 length equals 16 residues. The V segment lost 6 bases and the J segment 2 bases; nucleotides outside the gene matches: 8.

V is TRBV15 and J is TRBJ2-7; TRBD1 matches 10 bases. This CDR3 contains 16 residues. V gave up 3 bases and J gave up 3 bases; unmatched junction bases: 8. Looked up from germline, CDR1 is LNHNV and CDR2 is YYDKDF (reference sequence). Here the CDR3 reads CATSSIGTGDSYEQYF. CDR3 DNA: TGTGCCACCAGCAGCATAGGGACAGGGGACAGCTACGAGCAGTACTTC.

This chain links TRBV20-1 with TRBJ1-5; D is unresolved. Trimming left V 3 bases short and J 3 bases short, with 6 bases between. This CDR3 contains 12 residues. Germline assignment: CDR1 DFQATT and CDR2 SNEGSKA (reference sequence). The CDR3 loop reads CSARRNNQPQHF. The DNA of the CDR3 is TGCAGTGCTAGGCGAAACAATCAGCCCCAGCATTTT.